This T cell receptor (beta chain) was retrieved from a study of radiotherapy plus CTLA-4 blockade in lung cancer. Study-level findings and limits: How blood T cell clones changed early, along with interferon-beta, reportedly forecast response best. The study found tumor-derived TCR clones expanded in blood after radiotherapy plus ipilimumab.

Worth noting for this clone: Its specificity is not known.

The CDR3 runs to 15 residues. Trimming left V 0 bases short and J 4 bases short, with 10 bases between. Germline assignment: CDR1 MGHRA and CDR2 YSYEKL. It was focal radiation plus CTLA-4 blockade with ipilimumab that patients with chemo-refractory metastatic non-small-cell lung cancer received. Method: immunoSEQ multiplex PCR; TCRdb's copy keeps in-frame clones and lacks some. Here the sample spans more than 90,000 clones, 81% being singletons. The chain is built from TRBV4-1 and TRBJ1-5; D not resolved. Sequencing was performed on peripheral blood, taken from a patient treated with radiotherapy plus ipilimumab. The clonotype was recovered from a human donor with non-small cell lung cancer that progressed on radiotherapy plus ipilimumab. Some clones in this sample may be carry-over from other donors' samples. In DNA, the CDR3 is TGCGCCAGCAGCCAAGATCTTAACGCTAATCAGCCCCAGCATTTT. This gives the protein CASSQDLNANQPQHF.